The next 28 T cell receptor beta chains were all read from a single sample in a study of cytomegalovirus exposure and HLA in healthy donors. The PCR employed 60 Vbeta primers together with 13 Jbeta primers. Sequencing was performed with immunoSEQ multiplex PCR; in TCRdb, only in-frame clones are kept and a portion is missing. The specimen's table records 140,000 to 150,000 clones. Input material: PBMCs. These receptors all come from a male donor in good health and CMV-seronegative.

In nucleotides, the CDR3 is TGTGCCAGCAGCCAAGAGGGCAGACTAAACTATGGCTACACCTTC. Encoded protein: CASSQEGRLNYGYTF. The chain employs TRBV14 and TRBJ1-2; D gene unclear. Trimming pared 0 bases from V and 2 bases from J, leaving 10 bases between. The CDR3 is 15 amino acids. Germline V gene lookup returns CDR1 SGHDN and CDR2 FVKESK.

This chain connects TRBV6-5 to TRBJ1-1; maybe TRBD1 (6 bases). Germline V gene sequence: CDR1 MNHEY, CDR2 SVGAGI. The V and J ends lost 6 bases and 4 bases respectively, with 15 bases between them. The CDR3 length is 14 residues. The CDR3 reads CASRKQGIGTEAFF. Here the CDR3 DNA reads TGTGCCAGCAGGAAACAGGGTATCGGCACTGAAGCTTTCTTT.

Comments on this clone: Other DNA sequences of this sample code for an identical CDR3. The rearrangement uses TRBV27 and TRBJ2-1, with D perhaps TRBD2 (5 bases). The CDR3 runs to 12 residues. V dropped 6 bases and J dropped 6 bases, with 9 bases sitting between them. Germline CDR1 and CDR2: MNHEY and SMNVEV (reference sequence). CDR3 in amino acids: CASSFEGNEQFF. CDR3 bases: TGTGCCAGCAGCTTCGAGGGCAATGAGCAGTTCTTC.

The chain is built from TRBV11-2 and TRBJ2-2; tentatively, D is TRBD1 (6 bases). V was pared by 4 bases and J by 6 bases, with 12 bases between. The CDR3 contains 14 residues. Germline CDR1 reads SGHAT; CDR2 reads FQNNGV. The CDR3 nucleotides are TGTGCCAGCAGCTCAACTACAGGGCCCGGGGAGCTGTTTTTT. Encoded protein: CASSSTTGPGELFF.

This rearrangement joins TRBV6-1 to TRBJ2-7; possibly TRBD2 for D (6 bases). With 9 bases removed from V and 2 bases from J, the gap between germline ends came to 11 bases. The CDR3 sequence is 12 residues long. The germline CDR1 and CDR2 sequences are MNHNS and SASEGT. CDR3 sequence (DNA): TGTGCCAGTTCCTCGGGAGCCTACGAGCAGTACTTC. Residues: CASSSGAYEQYF.

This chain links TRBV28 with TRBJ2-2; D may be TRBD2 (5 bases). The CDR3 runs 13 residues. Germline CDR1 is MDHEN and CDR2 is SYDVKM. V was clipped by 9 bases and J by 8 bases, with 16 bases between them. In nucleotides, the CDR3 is TGTGCCAGTGTCCTCTGGCGGGCGGGGGAGCTGTTTTTT. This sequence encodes CASVLWRAGELFF.

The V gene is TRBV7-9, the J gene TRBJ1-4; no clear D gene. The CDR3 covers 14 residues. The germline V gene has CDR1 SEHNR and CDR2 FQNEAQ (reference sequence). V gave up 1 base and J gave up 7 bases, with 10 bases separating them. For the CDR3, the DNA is TGTGCCAGCAGCTTAGGACACGTAGGTGAAAAACTGTTTTTT. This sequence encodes CASSLGHVGEKLFF.

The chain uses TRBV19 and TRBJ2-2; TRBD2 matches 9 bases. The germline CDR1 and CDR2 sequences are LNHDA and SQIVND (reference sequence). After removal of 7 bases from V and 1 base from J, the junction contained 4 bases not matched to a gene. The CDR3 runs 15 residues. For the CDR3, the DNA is TGTGCCAGTATGTTACTAGCGGGGAACACCGGGGAGCTGTTTTTT. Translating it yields CASMLLAGNTGELFF. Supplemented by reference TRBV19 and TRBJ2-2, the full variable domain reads DGGITQSPKYLFRKEGQNVTLSCEQNLNHDAMYWYRQDPGQGLRLIYYSQIVNDFQKGDIAEGYSVSREKKESFPLTVTSAQKNPTAFYLCASMLLAGNTGELFFGEGSRLTVL.

Written as DNA, the CDR3 is TGTGCCAGCAGTGAAATGGGGCGTAACTATGGCTACACCTTC. Its translation: CASSEMGRNYGYTF. The chain recombines TRBV6-1 with TRBJ1-2, with a weak D call TRBD1 (5 bases). CDR3 size: 14 residues. V shed 2 bases and J shed 1 base, with 8 bases lying between them. CDR1 is MNHNS, CDR2 SASEGT, per germline.

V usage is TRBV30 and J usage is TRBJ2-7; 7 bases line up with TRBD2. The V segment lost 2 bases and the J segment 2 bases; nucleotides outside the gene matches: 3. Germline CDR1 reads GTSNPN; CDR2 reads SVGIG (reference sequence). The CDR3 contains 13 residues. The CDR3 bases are TGTGCCTGGAGTCCCGGGGGGACCTACGAGCAGTACTTC. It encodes CAWSPGGTYEQYF.

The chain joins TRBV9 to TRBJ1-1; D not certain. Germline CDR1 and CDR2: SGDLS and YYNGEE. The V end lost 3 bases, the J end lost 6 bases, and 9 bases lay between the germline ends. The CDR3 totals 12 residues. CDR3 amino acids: CASSATMAEAFF. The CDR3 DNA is TGTGCCAGCAGCGCCACAATGGCTGAAGCTTTCTTT.

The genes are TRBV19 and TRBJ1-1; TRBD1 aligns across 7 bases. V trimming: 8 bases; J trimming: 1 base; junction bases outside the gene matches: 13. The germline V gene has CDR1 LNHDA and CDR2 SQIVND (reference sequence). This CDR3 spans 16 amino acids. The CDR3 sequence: CASCVRDRLTNTEAFF. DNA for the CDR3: TGTGCCAGTTGTGTCCGGGACAGACTGACGAACACTGAAGCTTTCTTT.

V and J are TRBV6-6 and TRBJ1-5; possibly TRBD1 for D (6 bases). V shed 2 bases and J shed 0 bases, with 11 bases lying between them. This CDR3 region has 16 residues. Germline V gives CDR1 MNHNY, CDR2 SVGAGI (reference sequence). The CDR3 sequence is CASSYAGAVSNQPQHF. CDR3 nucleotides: TGTGCCAGCAGTTACGCGGGGGCCGTTAGCAATCAGCCCCAGCATTTT.

CDR3 sequence: CASSQPRTEARGNEQYF. CDR3 DNA sequence: TGCGCCAGCAGCCAGCCCCGGACGGAGGCCCGAGGAAACGAGCAGTACTTC. The gene calls are TRBV4-1 and TRBJ2-7; D perhaps matches TRBD2 (5 bases). Deletions cut 3 bases from V and 5 bases from J, with 23 bases between. This CDR3 has 17 residues. Germline CDR1 and CDR2: MGHRA and YSYEKL.

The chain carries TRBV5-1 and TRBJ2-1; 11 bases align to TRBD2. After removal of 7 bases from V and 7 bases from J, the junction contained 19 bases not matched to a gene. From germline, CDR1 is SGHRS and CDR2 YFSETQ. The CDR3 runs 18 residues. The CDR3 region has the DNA TGCGCCAGCGCCTGGGGGCTAGCGGGGGGCCTAACCTCTAATGAGCAGTTCTTC. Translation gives CASAWGLAGGLTSNEQFF.

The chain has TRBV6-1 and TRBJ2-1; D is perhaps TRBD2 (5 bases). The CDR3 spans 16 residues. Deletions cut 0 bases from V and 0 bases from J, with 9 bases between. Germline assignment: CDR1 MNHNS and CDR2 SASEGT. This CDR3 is CASSEAEENSYNEQFF. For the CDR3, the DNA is TGTGCCAGCAGTGAAGCGGAGGAAAACTCCTACAATGAGCAGTTCTTC.

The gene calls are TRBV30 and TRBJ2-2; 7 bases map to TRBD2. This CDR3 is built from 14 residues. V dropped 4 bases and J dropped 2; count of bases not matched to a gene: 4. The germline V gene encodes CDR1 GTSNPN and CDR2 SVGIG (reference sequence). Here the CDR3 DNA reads TGTGCCTGGACACCTAGCGGAAACACCGGGGAGCTGTTTTTT. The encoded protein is CAWTPSGNTGELFF. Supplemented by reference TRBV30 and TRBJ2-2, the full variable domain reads SQTIHQWPATLVQPVGSPLSLECTVEGTSNPNLYWYRQAAGRGLQLLFYSVGIGQISSEVPQNLSASRPQDRQFILSSKKLLLSDSGFYLCAWTPSGNTGELFFGEGSRLTVL.

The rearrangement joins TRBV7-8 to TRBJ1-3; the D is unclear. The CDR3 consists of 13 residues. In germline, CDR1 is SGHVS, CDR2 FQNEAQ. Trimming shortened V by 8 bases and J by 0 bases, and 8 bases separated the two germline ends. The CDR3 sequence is CASGPSSGNTIYF. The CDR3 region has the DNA TGTGCCAGCGGGCCAAGCTCTGGAAACACCATATATTTT.

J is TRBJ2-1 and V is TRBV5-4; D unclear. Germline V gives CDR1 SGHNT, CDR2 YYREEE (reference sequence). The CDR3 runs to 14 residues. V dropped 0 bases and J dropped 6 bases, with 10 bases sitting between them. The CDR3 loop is CASSLGGTGNEQFF. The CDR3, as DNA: TGTGCCAGCAGCTTGGGAGGAACCGGCAATGAGCAGTTCTTC.

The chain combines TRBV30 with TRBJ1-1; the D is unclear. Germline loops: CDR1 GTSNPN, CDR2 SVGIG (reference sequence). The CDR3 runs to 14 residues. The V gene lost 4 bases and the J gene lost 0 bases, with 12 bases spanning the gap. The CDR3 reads CAWTGGQLNTEAFF. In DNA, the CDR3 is TGTGCCTGGACCGGAGGGCAATTGAACACTGAAGCTTTCTTT.

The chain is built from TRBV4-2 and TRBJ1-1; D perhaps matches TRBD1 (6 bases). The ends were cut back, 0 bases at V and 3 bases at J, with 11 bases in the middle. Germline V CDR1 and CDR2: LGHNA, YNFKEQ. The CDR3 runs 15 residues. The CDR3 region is CASSQDMGAYTEAFF. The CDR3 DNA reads TGTGCCAGCAGCCAAGATATGGGGGCTTACACTGAAGCTTTCTTT.

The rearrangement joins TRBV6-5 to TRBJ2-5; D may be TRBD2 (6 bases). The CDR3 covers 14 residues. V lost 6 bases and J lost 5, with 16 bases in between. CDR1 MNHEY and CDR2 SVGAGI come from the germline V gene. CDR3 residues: CASRGLSIGETQYF. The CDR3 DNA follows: TGTGCCAGCAGGGGACTCTCTATCGGCGAGACCCAGTACTTC.

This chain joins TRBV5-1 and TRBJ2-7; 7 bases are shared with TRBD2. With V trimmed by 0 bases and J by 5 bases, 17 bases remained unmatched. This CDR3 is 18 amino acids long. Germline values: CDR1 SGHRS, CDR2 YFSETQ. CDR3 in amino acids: CASSLVGSSGGSKDEQYF. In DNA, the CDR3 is TGCGCCAGCAGCTTGGTGGGGTCATCTGGCGGGAGTAAGGACGAGCAGTACTTC.

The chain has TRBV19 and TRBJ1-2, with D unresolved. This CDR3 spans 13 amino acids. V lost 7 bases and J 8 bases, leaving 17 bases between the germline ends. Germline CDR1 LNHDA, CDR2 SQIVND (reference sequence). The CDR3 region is CASTPGVVFGYTF. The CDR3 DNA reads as TGTGCCAGTACCCCCGGGGTGGTTTTCGGCTACACCTTC.

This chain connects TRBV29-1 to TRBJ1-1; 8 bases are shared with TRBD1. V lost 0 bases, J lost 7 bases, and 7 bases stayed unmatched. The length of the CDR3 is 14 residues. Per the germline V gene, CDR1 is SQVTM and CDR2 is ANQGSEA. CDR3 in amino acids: CSVEEVRGRGEAFF. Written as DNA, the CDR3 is TGCAGCGTTGAAGAGGTCAGGGGGCGAGGTGAAGCTTTCTTT.

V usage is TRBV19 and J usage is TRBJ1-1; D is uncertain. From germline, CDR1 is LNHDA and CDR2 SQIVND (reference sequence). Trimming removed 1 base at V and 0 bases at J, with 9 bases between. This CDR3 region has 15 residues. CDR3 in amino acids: CASSIARDLNTEAFF. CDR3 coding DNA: TGTGCCAGTAGTATAGCGAGGGATCTGAACACTGAAGCTTTCTTT.

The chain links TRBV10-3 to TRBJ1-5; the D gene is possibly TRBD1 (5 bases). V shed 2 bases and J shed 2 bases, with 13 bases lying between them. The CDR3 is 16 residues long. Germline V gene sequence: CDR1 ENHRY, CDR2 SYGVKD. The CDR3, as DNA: TGTGCCATCAGTGAGGGGGAGCGGGGCGGCAATCAGCCCCAGCATTTT. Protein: CAISEGERGGNQPQHF.

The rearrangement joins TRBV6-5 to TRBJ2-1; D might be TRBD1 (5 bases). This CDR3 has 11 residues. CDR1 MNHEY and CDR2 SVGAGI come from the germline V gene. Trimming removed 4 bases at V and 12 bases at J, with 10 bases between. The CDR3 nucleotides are TGTGCCAGCAGTTCCAGACAGCGGCAGTTCTTC. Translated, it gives CASSSRQRQFF.